These T cell receptor beta chains were read from a single sample in a study of monozygotic twins with inflammatory bowel disease. TCRdb re-called the 5' RACE reads and catalogs CDR3 proteins one per entry, DNA excluded. The record lists over 200,000 distinct CDR3 sequences, of which the ten most abundant hold 1.6%. The material sequenced was blood. Source of these receptors: a human donor with ulcerative colitis or Crohn's disease, or a healthy co-twin of an affected twin (not recorded which). The CDR3 runs from the conserved cysteine through the conserved F or W.

j_gene,v_gene,CDR3aa
TRBJ1-1,TRBV20-1,CSATRQNTEAFF
TRBJ2-1,TRBV3-1,CASSQSGSNEQFF
TRBJ2-1,TRBV20-1,CSARKLAGGVNEQFF
TRBJ1-1,TRBV11-2,CASSLGGWMNTEAFF
TRBJ2-7,TRBV5-1,CASSQYGEAYEQYF
TRBJ2-6,TRBV5-1,CASSVGSGANVLTF
TRBJ2-3,TRBV18,CASSPEYSTDTQYF
TRBJ1-2,TRBV6-1,CASSPQTGTAGYTF
TRBJ2-1,TRBV11-2,CASSLFWVSGGARNEQFF
TRBJ2-6,TRBV5-1,CASRNPGDPTANVLTF
TRBJ1-1,TRBV29-1,CSVVLSGHSTEAFF
TRBJ2-2,TRBV7-8,CASSPSRGTGELFF
TRBJ2-1,TRBV20-1,CSARVGGKRGNEQFF
TRBJ1-3,TRBV5-5,CASSLMTAYSGNTIYF
TRBJ1-5,TRBV28,CASNSPGGSNQPQHF
TRBJ2-5,TRBV5-1,CASSLQVGEETQYF
TRBJ2-1,TRBV7-3,CASSPDYSSYNEQFF
TRBJ2-1,TRBV11-3,CASSLGASGYNEQFF